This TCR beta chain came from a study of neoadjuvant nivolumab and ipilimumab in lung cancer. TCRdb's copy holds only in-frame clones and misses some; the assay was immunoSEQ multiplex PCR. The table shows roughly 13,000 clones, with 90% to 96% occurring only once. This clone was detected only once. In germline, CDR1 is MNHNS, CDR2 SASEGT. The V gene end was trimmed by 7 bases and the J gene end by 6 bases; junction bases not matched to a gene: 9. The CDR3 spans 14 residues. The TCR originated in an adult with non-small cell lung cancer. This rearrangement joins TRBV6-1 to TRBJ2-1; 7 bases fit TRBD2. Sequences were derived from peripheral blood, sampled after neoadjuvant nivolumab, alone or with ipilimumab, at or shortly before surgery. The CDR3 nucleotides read TGTGCCAGCATAGCGGGCCACGGGTCCAATGAGCAGTTCTTC. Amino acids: CASIAGHGSNEQFF.